These 9 T cell receptor beta chains were all obtained from the same sample, sequenced in a study of CD8+ T cells in alopecia areata. RNA was extracted and reverse transcribed into cDNA as the sequencing template. Data came from immunoSEQ multiplex PCR; TCRdb stores just in-frame clones and leaves some out. Of roughly 120,000 clones in the sample, approximately 53% are singletons; the top ten hold approximately 0.5%. The treatment denotes: oral pan-JAK inhibitor, 5-10 mg twice daily. Sequenced material: CD4+ T cells sorted from blood, taken at week 4, from a patient treated with tofacitinib. The receptors come from a human donor with alopecia areata.

This rearrangement joins TRBV6-5 to TRBJ2-3; 9 nucleotides line up with TRBD2. J gave up 3 bases and V 7 bases, and 8 bases lay outside the gene matches. Germline V gene sequence: CDR1 MNHEY, CDR2 SVGAGI. This CDR3 region has 15 residues. The CDR3 loop reads CASTSPGLATDTQYF. CDR3 sequence (DNA): TGTGCCAGCACCTCCCCGGGACTAGCTACAGATACGCAGTATTTT.

This chain uses TRBV2 with TRBJ2-2; D may be TRBD1 (5 bases). The V end lost 3 bases, the J end lost 8 bases, and 7 bases lay between the germline ends. The V gene's germline CDR1 is SNHLY and CDR2 FYNNEI. The CDR3 loop spans 12 amino acids. The chain's CDR3 is CASSDRAGELFF. CDR3 DNA: TGTGCCAGCAGTGACAGGGCTGGGGAGCTGTTTTTT. The entire variable domain, with the rest obtained from reference TRBV2 and TRBJ2-2, is as follows: EPEVTQTPSHQVTQMGQEVILRCVPISNHLYFYWYRQILGQKVEFLVSFYNNEISEKSEIFDDQFSVERPDGSNFTLKIRSTKLEDSAMYFCASSDRAGELFFGEGSRLTVL.

V is TRBV1 and J is TRBJ1-6. TRBV1 is a pseudogene locus. CDR3 size: 17 residues. The CDR3 bases are TGCACCAGCAGCCAAAGCCAGCCCAGCTCCTATAATTCACCCCTCCACTTT. Protein product: CTSSQSQPSSYNSPLHF.

This clone was counted a single time. The chain uses TRBV30 and TRBJ1-2, with D unresolved. Trimming stripped 0 bases from V and 5 bases from J, with 7 bases between. This CDR3 has 12 residues. The germline V gene encodes CDR1 GTSNPN and CDR2 SVGIG (reference sequence). The CDR3 here is CAWSVHKYGYTF. In DNA form, the CDR3 reads TGTGCCTGGAGTGTACATAAGTATGGCTACACCTTC.

This clone was detected a few times. The rearrangement joins TRBV9 to TRBJ2-5; D is perhaps TRBD1 or TRBD2 (6 bases each). Trimming shortened V by 3 bases and J by 0 bases, and 18 bases separated the two germline ends. This CDR3 has 17 residues. Germline V gene data show CDR1 as SGDLS and CDR2 as YYNGEE. This CDR3 is CASSAFWGRDDQETQYF. DNA of the CDR3: TGTGCCAGCAGCGCTTTTTGGGGGCGGGACGACCAAGAGACCCAGTACTTC.

The gene calls are TRBV18 and TRBJ1-1; 7 bases map to TRBD1. Trimming at V came to 1 base and at J to 4 bases, leaving 3 bases not matched to a gene. Germline values: CDR1 KGHSH, CDR2 LQKENI. There are 14 residues in the CDR3. In DNA, the CDR3 is TGTGCCAGCTCACCACAGGCAGGGGGCACTGAAGCTTTCTTT. Protein sequence: CASSPQAGGTEAFF.

The chain uses TRBV7-9 and TRBJ2-7; 7 positions match TRBD1. J lost 1 base, V lost 4 bases, and 7 bases had no gene match. The CDR3 extends over 15 amino acids. CDR1 SEHNR and CDR2 FQNEAQ come from the germline V gene (reference sequence). CDR3 region: CASSSWTGSSYEQYF. The CDR3 DNA follows: TGTGCCAGCAGCTCCTGGACAGGCTCGTCCTACGAGCAGTACTTC.

This clone showed up just a few times. The rearrangement uses TRBV30 and TRBJ2-1, with TRBD2 identical over 10 bases. Germline assignment: CDR1 GTSNPN and CDR2 SVGIG (reference sequence). The CDR3 spans 15 residues. The CDR3, as DNA: TGTGCGGGGACAGAAGGACTAGCGGATTACAATGAGCAGTTCTTC. This codes for CAGTEGLADYNEQFF.

The gene calls are TRBV11-2 and TRBJ1-5; D is unresolved. The V gene's germline CDR1 is SGHAT and CDR2 FQNNGV. The CDR3 contains 13 residues. V was shortened by 5 bases and J by 0 bases, with 5 bases between the two germline ends. The CDR3 nucleotides are TGTGCCAGCAGCCAGAATAGCAATCAGCCCCAGCATTTT. It translates to CASSQNSNQPQHF.